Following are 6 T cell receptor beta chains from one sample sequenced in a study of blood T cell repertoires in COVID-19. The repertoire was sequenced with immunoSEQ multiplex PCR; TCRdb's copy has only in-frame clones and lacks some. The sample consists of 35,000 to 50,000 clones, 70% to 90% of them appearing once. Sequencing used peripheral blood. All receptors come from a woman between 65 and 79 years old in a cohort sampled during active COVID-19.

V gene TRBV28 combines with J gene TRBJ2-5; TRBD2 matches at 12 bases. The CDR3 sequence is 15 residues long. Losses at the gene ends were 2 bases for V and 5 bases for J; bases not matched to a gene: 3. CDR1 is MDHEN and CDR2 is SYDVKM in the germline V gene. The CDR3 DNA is TGTGCCAGCAGTTTAGGGGGGACTAGCGGGGAGACCCAGTACTTC. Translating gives CASSLGGTSGETQYF.

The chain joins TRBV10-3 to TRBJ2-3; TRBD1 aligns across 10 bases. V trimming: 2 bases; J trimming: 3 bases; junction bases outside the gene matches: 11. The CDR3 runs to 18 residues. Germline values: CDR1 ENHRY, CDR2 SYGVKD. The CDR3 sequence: CAISEPMGQGSWTDTQYF. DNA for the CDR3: TGTGCCATCAGTGAGCCAATGGGACAGGGGAGTTGGACAGATACGCAGTATTTT.

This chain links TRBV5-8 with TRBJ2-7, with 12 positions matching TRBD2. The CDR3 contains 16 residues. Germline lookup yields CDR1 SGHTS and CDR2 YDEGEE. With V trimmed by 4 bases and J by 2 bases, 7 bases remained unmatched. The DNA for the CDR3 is TGTGCCAGCAGCCGACTCGGACTAGCGGGAACCTACGAGCAGTACTTC. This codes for CASSRLGLAGTYEQYF.

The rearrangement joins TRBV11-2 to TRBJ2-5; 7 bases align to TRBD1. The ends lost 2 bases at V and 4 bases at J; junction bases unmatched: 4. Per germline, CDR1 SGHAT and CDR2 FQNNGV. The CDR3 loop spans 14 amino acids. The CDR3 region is CASSLRQGGETQYF. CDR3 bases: TGTGCCAGCAGCTTACGACAGGGCGGAGAGACCCAGTACTTC.

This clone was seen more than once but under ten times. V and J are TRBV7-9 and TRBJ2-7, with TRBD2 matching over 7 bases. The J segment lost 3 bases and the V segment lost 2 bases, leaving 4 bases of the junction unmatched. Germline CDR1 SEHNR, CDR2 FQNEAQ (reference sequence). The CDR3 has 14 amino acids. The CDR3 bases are TGTGCCAGCAGCTTACTAGGCGGGAGCTACGAGCAGTACTTC. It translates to CASSLLGGSYEQYF.

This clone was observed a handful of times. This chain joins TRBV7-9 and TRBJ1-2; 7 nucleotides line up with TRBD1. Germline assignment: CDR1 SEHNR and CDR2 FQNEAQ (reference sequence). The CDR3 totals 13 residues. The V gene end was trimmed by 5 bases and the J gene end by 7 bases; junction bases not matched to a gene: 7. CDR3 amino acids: CASSPGGGAGYTF. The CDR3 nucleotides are TGTGCCAGCAGCCCCGGAGGGGGCGCTGGCTACACCTTC.